This T cell receptor beta chain came from a study of CD8+ T cells in alopecia areata. Extracted RNA was reverse transcribed into cDNA, the sequencing template. Assay: immunoSEQ multiplex PCR; the TCRdb copy retains only in-frame clones and omits some. The profile covers about 190,000 clones, with around 56% appearing a single time and 0.65% to 0.7% taken by the ten largest. The treatment was: oral pan-JAK inhibitor, 5-10 mg twice daily. Germline V gene sequence: CDR1 SQVTM, CDR2 ANQGSEA. The CDR3 extends over 13 amino acids. Trimming removed 5 bases from V and 4 bases from J, with 11 bases in between. With regard to this clone: Other DNA sequences in the sample encode the same CDR3.

Sequenced material: CD4+ T cells sorted from blood, taken at week 4, from a patient treated with tofacitinib. The TCR was taken from a human donor with alopecia areata. The chain carries TRBV29-1 and TRBJ2-2; D is perhaps TRBD2 (5 bases). The CDR3 spells CSVRTGSTGELFF. The CDR3 bases are TGCAGCGTTAGGACGGGGAGCACCGGGGAGCTGTTTTTT.